These 15 T cell receptor beta chains were all obtained from the same sample, sequenced in a study of cytomegalovirus exposure and HLA in healthy donors. Measured with immunoSEQ multiplex PCR; TCRdb has only the in-frame clones, and not every one. The repertoire holds around 150,000 clones, 70% to 90% seen once, with about 5.8% in the top ten. Specimen: PBMCs. These receptors originate from a woman aged 30 to 39 in good health and CMV-seronegative.

The sample holds a few counts of this clone. The CDR3 sequence: CASSLPTGPEAFF. CDR3 in DNA: TGTGCCAGCAGCCTGCCAACAGGGCCTGAAGCTTTCTTT. The V and J genes are TRBV7-9 and TRBJ1-1; D might be TRBD1 (6 bases). Germline-derived CDR1 and CDR2 are SEHNR and FQNEAQ (reference sequence). The CDR3 has 13 residues. The V end lost 5 bases, the J end lost 6 bases, and 13 bases lay between the germline ends.

DNA of the CDR3: TGTGCCAGCAGCCTAGAGACTAGCGGGGGGATTCTCCAAGAGACCCAGTACTTC. Translation gives CASSLETSGGILQETQYF. J is TRBJ2-5 and V is TRBV7-2, with TRBD2 identical over 13 bases. This CDR3 has 18 residues. CDR1 SGHTA and CDR2 FQGNSA come from the germline V gene. With V trimmed by 5 bases and J by 1 base, 10 bases remained unmatched.

The chain combines TRBV7-8 with TRBJ2-2, with D perhaps matching TRBD2 (6 bases). The germline V and J ends were trimmed by 2 bases and 2 bases, with 9 bases remaining between them. Germline assignment: CDR1 SGHVS and CDR2 FQNEAQ. This CDR3 has 15 residues. Here the CDR3 DNA reads TGTGCCAGCAGCTTATTGGGGGGAAACACCGGGGAGCTGTTTTTT. As protein: CASSLLGGNTGELFF.

This chain connects TRBV5-6 to TRBJ2-2; D may be TRBD1 (6 bases). The V end was cut by 4 bases, the J end by 5 bases, with 15 bases between. Germline CDR1 and CDR2: SGHDT and YYEEEE. The CDR3 runs to 15 residues. CDR3 loop: CASSPGSGVTGELFF. CDR3 in DNA: TGTGCCAGCAGCCCGGGGTCAGGGGTAACCGGGGAGCTGTTTTTT. Using reference TRBV5-6 and TRBJ2-2 for the parts outside the CDR3, the full variable domain is DAGVTQSPTHLIKTRGQQVTLRCSPKSGHDTVSWYQQALGQGPQFIFQYYEEEERQRGNFPDRFSGHQFPNYSSELNVNALLLGDSALYLCASSPGSGVTGELFFGEGSRLTVL.

This chain connects TRBV2 to TRBJ2-5, with 9 bases lining up with TRBD1. CDR3 length equals 12 residues. CDR1 and CDR2 (germline): SNHLY, FYNNEI. V lost 6 bases, J lost 5 bases, and 1 base stayed unmatched. CDR3 nucleotide sequence: TGTGCCAGCAGGACAGGGGGTGAGACCCAGTACTTC. This translates into CASRTGGETQYF.

The sample holds a few counts of this clone. V is TRBV11-2 and J is TRBJ1-2, with D perhaps TRBD1 (6 bases). V gave up 0 bases and J gave up 7 bases, with 9 bases separating them. The CDR3 has 13 residues. The germline V gene has CDR1 SGHAT and CDR2 FQNNGV. The CDR3 region is CASSLDTGFGYTF. The CDR3 coding sequence is TGTGCCAGCAGCTTAGATACAGGGTTTGGCTACACCTTC.

J is TRBJ1-2 and V is TRBV4-3, with D maybe TRBD1 (6 bases). The ends were cut back, 0 bases at V and 5 bases at J, with 13 bases in the middle. Germline lookup yields CDR1 LGHNA and CDR2 YSLEER. This CDR3 region has 15 residues. The CDR3 region is CASSQEGQFPYGYTF. DNA for the CDR3: TGCGCCAGCAGCCAAGAAGGACAGTTCCCTTATGGCTACACCTTC.

The chain uses TRBV7-2 and TRBJ2-7; 9 nucleotides line up with TRBD1. Germline assignment: CDR1 SGHTA and CDR2 FQGNSA. V shed 5 bases and J 4 bases; nucleotides not matched to a gene: 6. The CDR3 spans 14 residues. CDR3 nucleotides: TGTGCCAGCAGCCCGGGACAGGGAGGGTACGAGCAGTACTTC. Its translation: CASSPGQGGYEQYF.

This clone was seen a handful of times. The chain joins TRBV5-1 to TRBJ2-1, with D unresolved. The CDR3 spans 12 residues. Germline CDR1 reads SGHRS; CDR2 reads YFSETQ. V lost 5 bases and J lost 5, with 8 bases in between. CDR3 in DNA: TGCGCCAGCAGTAGGGCAGACAATGAGCAGTTCTTC. This sequence encodes CASSRADNEQFF. The full variable domain, its missing parts supplied by reference TRBV5-1 and TRBJ2-1, is KAGVTQTPRYLIKTRGQQVTLSCSPISGHRSVSWYQQTPGQGLQFLFEYFSETQRNKGNFPGRFSGRQFSNSRSEMNVSTLELGDSALYLCASSRADNEQFFGPGTRLTVL.

This chain links TRBV9 with TRBJ1-3; no definite D call. There are 13 residues in the CDR3. Germline loops: CDR1 SGDLS, CDR2 YYNGEE. Trimming removed 0 bases from V and 4 bases from J, with 5 bases in between. The chain's CDR3 is CASSVELGNTIYF. The CDR3 bases are TGTGCCAGCAGCGTAGAGTTGGGAAACACCATATATTTT.

This chain joins TRBV27 and TRBJ2-3, with D hard to call. Per germline, CDR1 MNHEY and CDR2 SMNVEV (reference sequence). The CDR3 is made up of 16 amino acids. Trimming shortened V by 2 bases and J by 0 bases, and 12 bases separated the two germline ends. DNA for the CDR3: TGTGCCAGCAGTTTAGGGTTCGGGCAGAGCACAGATACGCAGTATTTT. Protein sequence: CASSLGFGQSTDTQYF.

The chain uses TRBV28 and TRBJ2-1; D perhaps matches TRBD1 (6 bases). Germline V lookup: CDR1 MDHEN, CDR2 SYDVKM. Trimming cost V 7 bases and J 3 bases, with 16 bases left between them. The CDR3 is 15 amino acids. Written as DNA, the CDR3 is TGTGCCAGCATAAGGGGGTCGATGGGCTACAATGAGCAGTTCTTC. It encodes CASIRGSMGYNEQFF. The variable domain in full, with the rest retrieved from reference TRBV28 and TRBJ2-1, is DVKVTQSSRYLVKRTGEKVFLECVQDMDHENMFWYRQDPGLGLRLIYFSYDVKMKEKGDIPEGYSVSREKKERFSLILESASTNQTSMYLCASIRGSMGYNEQFFGPGTRLTVL.

V is TRBV5-1 and J is TRBJ2-3; 7 bases line up with TRBD1. This CDR3 spans 14 amino acids. J was trimmed by 5 bases and V by 6 bases; bases with no gene match: 9. Germline V CDR1 and CDR2: SGHRS, YFSETQ. CDR3 DNA: TGCGCCAGCAACCCAGACAGGGCCGGAGATACGCAGTATTTT. Its translation is CASNPDRAGDTQYF.

The chain carries TRBV5-4 and TRBJ2-7; D possibly corresponds to TRBD2 (7 bases). From germline, CDR1 is SGHNT and CDR2 YYREEE (reference sequence). Trimming pared 4 bases from V and 3 bases from J, leaving 11 bases between. The CDR3 runs to 13 residues. CDR3 region: CASSGGAGYEQYF. The CDR3 region has the DNA TGTGCCAGCAGCGGGGGGGCGGGCTACGAGCAGTACTTC. Full variable domain (outside the CDR3, taken from reference TRBV5-4 and TRBJ2-7): ETGVTQSPTHLIKTRGQQVTLRCSSQSGHNTVSWYQQALGQGPQFIFQYYREEENGRGNFPPRFSGLQFPNYSSELNVNALELDDSALYLCASSGGAGYEQYFGPGTRLTVT.

V gene TRBV10-3 combines with J gene TRBJ2-7, with TRBD1 matching 7 bases. V shed 6 bases and J 2 bases; nucleotides not matched to a gene: 10. The V gene's germline CDR1 is ENHRY and CDR2 SYGVKD. There are 15 residues in the CDR3. In DNA form, the CDR3 reads TGTGCCATCAGCGACCCGGACAGGCAGACCTACGAGCAGTACTTC. It is translated as CAISDPDRQTYEQYF.